This T cell receptor (beta chain) appears in the sequencing data of a study of cytomegalovirus exposure and HLA in healthy donors. The study's findings and limits: The study listed under 200 cytomegalovirus-associated TCR beta chains. A few CMV-associated chains were confirmed in vitro to be specific for CMV antigens. Published work reported that the classifier diagnosed cytomegalovirus status with high specificity and sensitivity. First-cohort TCR clusters were later found to tend to co-occur in the 90 to 150 validation repertoires.

This clone showed up just once. As yet, its antigen is unknown. V lost 4 bases and J lost 0, with 13 bases in between. The CDR3 is made up of 15 amino acids. Germline loops: CDR1 MNHEY, CDR2 SMNVEV (reference sequence). The method was immunoSEQ multiplex PCR; TCRdb's version includes in-frame clones alone and lacks a portion of them. The data show 120,000 or so clones, 70% to 90% seen once. Sequenced material: PBMCs. The chain recombines TRBV27 with TRBJ2-7; possibly TRBD2 for D (6 bases). This TCR derives from a young woman in good health and CMV-seronegative. The DNA for the CDR3 is TGTGCCAGCAGTTCTACCCTAGCGAGCTCCTACGAGCAGTACTTC. Translated: CASSSTLASSYEQYF.